The source of this TCR beta chain is a study of graft-versus-host responses after intestinal transplantation. With regard to this clone: Its specificity is unknown.

After removal of 4 bases from V and 0 bases from J, the junction contained 3 bases not matched to a gene. Germline V gives CDR1 SNHLY, CDR2 FYNNEI. The CDR3 sequence is 15 residues long. Assay: immunoSEQ multiplex PCR; the TCRdb copy retains only in-frame clones and omits some. The data contain roughly 81,000 clones, around 83% of them seen just once; the ten biggest clones take up 0.83%. The sequences come from unstimulated CD4+ T cells sorted from spleen or lymph node cells, collected before intestinal transplant. The chain combines TRBV2 with TRBJ1-3, with TRBD1 matching over 7 bases. This sequence originates from a human donor who received an intestinal transplant. The CDR3 region has the DNA TGTGCCAGCAGTGCCGACAGGGTCTCTGGAAACACCATATATTTT. This codes for CASSADRVSGNTIYF. Full variable domain (outside the CDR3, taken from reference TRBV2 and TRBJ1-3): EPEVTQTPSHQVTQMGQEVILRCVPISNHLYFYWYRQILGQKVEFLVSFYNNEISEKSEIFDDQFSVERPDGSNFTLKIRSTKLEDSAMYFCASSADRVSGNTIYFGEGSWLTVV.